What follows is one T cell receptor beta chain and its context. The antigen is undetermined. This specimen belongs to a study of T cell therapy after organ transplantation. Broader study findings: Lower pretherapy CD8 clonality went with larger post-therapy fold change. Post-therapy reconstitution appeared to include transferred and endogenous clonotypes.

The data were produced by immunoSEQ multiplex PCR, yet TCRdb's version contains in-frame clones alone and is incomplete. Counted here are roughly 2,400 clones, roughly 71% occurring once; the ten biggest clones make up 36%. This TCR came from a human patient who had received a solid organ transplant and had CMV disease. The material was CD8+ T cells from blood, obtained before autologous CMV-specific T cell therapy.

The CDR3, as DNA: TGTGCCAGCAGCTTTGGTACTAGCGGTGGAAATGAGCAGTACTTC. Protein: CASSFGTSGGNEQYF. This chain links TRBV5-4 with TRBJ2-7; TRBD2 agrees at 8 bases. The CDR3 totals 15 residues. Unmatched junction bases numbered 11, after V lost 2 bases and J lost 7 bases. CDR1 SGHNT and CDR2 YYREEE come from the germline V gene (reference sequence).